The present entry profiles one TCR beta chain with its context. The antigen is undetermined. Cultured CD4+ T-cell DNA underwent Oncomine TCR Beta short-read sequencing. TCRdb re-analysed the PCR reads in MiXCR, keeping a single row per CDR3 protein. The sample has some 22,000 distinct CDR3 sequences, around 69% seen once. This specimen belongs to a study of vaccination and CD4 T cells after COVID-19. For the study at large: Every participant was given two doses of BNT162b2 or mRNA-1273 vaccine. Stimulation of cells relied on overlapping spike peptides derived from SARS-CoV-2, HCoV-NL63, HCoV-OC43 and HCoV-229E.

Treatment noted: roughly ten-day PBMC culture with coronavirus spike peptide pools or control peptides (ViraFEST assay). General study points: Only after vaccination were a median 86.3% of convalescents' reactive clones seen. Median SARS-CoV-2-reactive clonotype numbers went from approximately 21 to 38; this increase was not significant.

Trimming took off 5 bases at V and 7 bases at J, with 15 bases between the two ends. Germline CDR1 and CDR2: DFQATT and SNEGSKA (reference sequence). The CDR3 extends over 13 amino acids. This TCR derives from a human donor who received a COVID-19 vaccine. Sequenced material: CD4+ T cells from blood, cultured in vitro, taken after SARS-CoV-2 vaccination. The V call is TRBV20-1, the J call TRBJ2-1, with D tentatively TRBD1 (7 bases). The DNA of the CDR3 is TGCAGTGCTTTTTCAGGGGGGCGTAATGAGCAGTTCTTC. This codes for CSAFSGGRNEQFF.